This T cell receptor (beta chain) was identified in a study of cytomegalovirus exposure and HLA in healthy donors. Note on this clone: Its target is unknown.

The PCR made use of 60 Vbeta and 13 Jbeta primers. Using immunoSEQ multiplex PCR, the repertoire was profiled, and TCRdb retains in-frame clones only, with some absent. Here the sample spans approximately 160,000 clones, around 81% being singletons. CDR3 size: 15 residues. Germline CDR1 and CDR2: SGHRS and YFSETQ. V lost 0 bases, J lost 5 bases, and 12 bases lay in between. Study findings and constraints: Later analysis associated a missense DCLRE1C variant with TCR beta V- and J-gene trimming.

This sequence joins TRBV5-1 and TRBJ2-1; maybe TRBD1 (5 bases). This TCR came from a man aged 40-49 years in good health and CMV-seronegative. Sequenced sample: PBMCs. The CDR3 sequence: CASSLVGLQDNEQFF. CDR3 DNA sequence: TGCGCCAGCAGCTTGGTTGGTTTACAGGACAATGAGCAGTTCTTC.